What follows are 10 T cell receptor beta chains derived from one specimen sequenced in a study of immune evolution from preneoplasia to lung adenocarcinoma. TCRdb keeps only in-frame clones here, not all; method: immunoSEQ multiplex PCR. The sample yields over 5,500 clones, just under 80% seen once. The sample comprised FFPE minimally invasive lung adenocarcinoma tissue. The receptors were sampled from a person between 45 and 75 years old with lung adenocarcinoma.

This clone occurred once. The V gene is TRBV30, the J gene TRBJ1-2; 12 nucleotides align to TRBD1. With 1 base clipped from V and 7 bases from J, the junction kept 7 bases outside the gene matches. CDR3 size: 15 residues. CDR1 GTSNPN and CDR2 SVGIG come from the germline V gene (reference sequence). The CDR3 here is CAWSAGTGGVSGYTF. As DNA, the CDR3 is TGTGCCTGGAGTGCCGGGACAGGGGGCGTTAGTGGCTACACCTTC.

For the CDR3, the DNA is TGTGCCAGCTCACCAGGGGGGCCTCAGTTCTTC. Its protein is CASSPGGPQFF. This rearrangement joins TRBV18 to TRBJ2-1; D may match TRBD1 or TRBD2 (6 bases each). This CDR3 comprises 11 residues. Germline V lookup: CDR1 KGHSH, CDR2 LQKENI. V was pared by 2 bases and J by 13 bases, with 9 bases between.

CDR3 sequence: CASRTVNTEAFF. In DNA form, the CDR3 reads TGTGCCAGCAGGACGGTGAACACTGAAGCTTTCTTT. The chain has TRBV6-1 and TRBJ1-1; no definite D call. V shed 6 bases and J shed 0 bases, with 5 bases lying between them. Germline CDR1 MNHNS, CDR2 SASEGT. This CDR3 is built from 12 residues.

J is TRBJ2-5 and V is TRBV4-1, with 8 bases identical to TRBD1. Germline assignment: CDR1 MGHRA and CDR2 YSYEKL. V shed 4 bases, J shed 5 bases, and the junction held 6 bases outside the gene matches. The length of the CDR3 is 14 residues. This CDR3 is CASSLAGQGETQYF. CDR3 sequence (DNA): TGCGCCAGCAGCCTGGCAGGACAGGGCGAGACCCAGTACTTC.

The chain carries TRBV7-6 and TRBJ1-1; D not resolved. Per the germline V gene, CDR1 is SGHVS and CDR2 is FNYEAQ. There are 13 residues in the CDR3. V lost 2 bases to trimming and J lost 0 bases, with 4 bases between them. CDR3 DNA: TGTGCCAGCAGCTTACAGCTGAACACTGAAGCTTTCTTT. Translation gives CASSLQLNTEAFF.

The chain is built from TRBV28 and TRBJ1-1, with D unresolved. The germline V gene has CDR1 MDHEN and CDR2 SYDVKM. This CDR3 contains 13 residues. With 6 bases removed from V and 3 bases from J, the gap between germline ends came to 11 bases. CDR3 loop: CASRGSGDTEAFF. Here the CDR3 DNA reads TGTGCCAGCAGAGGGTCCGGTGACACTGAAGCTTTCTTT.

This sequence joins TRBV29-1 and TRBJ1-2; tentatively, D is TRBD1 (6 bases). Germline assignment: CDR1 SQVTM and CDR2 ANQGSEA. This CDR3 spans 12 amino acids. Trimming shortened V by 3 bases and J by 4 bases, and 9 bases separated the two germline ends. CDR3 region: CSVEGHTYGYTF. Written as DNA, the CDR3 is TGCAGCGTTGAGGGACATACCTATGGCTACACCTTC.

The chain is built from TRBV6-1 and TRBJ1-1; D not certain. The length of the CDR3 is 12 residues. Germline CDR1 reads MNHNS; CDR2 reads SASEGT. The V end lost 8 bases, the J end lost 4 bases, and 11 bases lay between the germline ends. The CDR3 DNA reads as TGTGCCAGCGGAGACCCAGGCACTGAAGCTTTCTTT. Its protein product is CASGDPGTEAFF.

J is TRBJ2-7 and V is TRBV7-2, with unresolved D. The length of the CDR3 is 14 residues. Per germline, CDR1 SGHTA and CDR2 FQGNSA. V was clipped by 5 bases and J by 2 bases, with 13 bases between them. The CDR3 loop reads CASSPDGRAYEQYF. In nucleotides, the CDR3 is TGTGCCAGCAGCCCAGACGGGCGCGCCTACGAGCAGTACTTC.

This clone was detected once. The genes are TRBV11-2 and TRBJ2-5; no clear D. TRBJ2-7 explains the end of the DNA better; the J call may be wrong. The CDR3 extends over 14 amino acids. From germline, CDR1 is SGHAT and CDR2 FQNNGV. The CDR3 region is CASSLSRSSYEQYF. CDR3 nucleotides: TGTGCCAGCAGCTTATCCAGGAGCTCCTACGAGCAGTACTTC.